This TCR beta chain was retrieved from a study of sequential checkpoint blockade in melanoma. Study as a whole: TCRβ was sequenced from DNA of under 100 pretreatment tumors.

By sample fraction, this clone is medium-sized. What it recognizes is unknown. Treatment meaning: randomized to nivolumab then ipilimumab (arm A) or the reverse (arm B). Whole-study findings and limits: Clinical benefit was about 30 times likelier when tumor T-cell fraction and clonality increased.

Only in-frame clones appear in the TCRdb table, and some are missing; sequencing was by immunoSEQ multiplex PCR. The sample has 1,500 to 2,000 clones; roughly a sixth are singletons. The CDR3 extends over 15 amino acids. V dropped 3 bases and J dropped 7; count of bases not matched to a gene: 4. Per germline, CDR1 SGHNT and CDR2 YENEEA. The chain is built from TRBV11-3 and TRBJ2-1, with TRBD2 matching over 12 bases. The material sequenced was tumor tissue (inferred from file names), taken from a patient given nivolumab and ipilimumab in sequence. The clonotype comes from a human donor with melanoma. The CDR3 is CASSFPSGGANEQFF. The CDR3 nucleotides read TGTGCCAGCAGCTTCCCTAGCGGGGGGGCGAATGAGCAGTTCTTC.